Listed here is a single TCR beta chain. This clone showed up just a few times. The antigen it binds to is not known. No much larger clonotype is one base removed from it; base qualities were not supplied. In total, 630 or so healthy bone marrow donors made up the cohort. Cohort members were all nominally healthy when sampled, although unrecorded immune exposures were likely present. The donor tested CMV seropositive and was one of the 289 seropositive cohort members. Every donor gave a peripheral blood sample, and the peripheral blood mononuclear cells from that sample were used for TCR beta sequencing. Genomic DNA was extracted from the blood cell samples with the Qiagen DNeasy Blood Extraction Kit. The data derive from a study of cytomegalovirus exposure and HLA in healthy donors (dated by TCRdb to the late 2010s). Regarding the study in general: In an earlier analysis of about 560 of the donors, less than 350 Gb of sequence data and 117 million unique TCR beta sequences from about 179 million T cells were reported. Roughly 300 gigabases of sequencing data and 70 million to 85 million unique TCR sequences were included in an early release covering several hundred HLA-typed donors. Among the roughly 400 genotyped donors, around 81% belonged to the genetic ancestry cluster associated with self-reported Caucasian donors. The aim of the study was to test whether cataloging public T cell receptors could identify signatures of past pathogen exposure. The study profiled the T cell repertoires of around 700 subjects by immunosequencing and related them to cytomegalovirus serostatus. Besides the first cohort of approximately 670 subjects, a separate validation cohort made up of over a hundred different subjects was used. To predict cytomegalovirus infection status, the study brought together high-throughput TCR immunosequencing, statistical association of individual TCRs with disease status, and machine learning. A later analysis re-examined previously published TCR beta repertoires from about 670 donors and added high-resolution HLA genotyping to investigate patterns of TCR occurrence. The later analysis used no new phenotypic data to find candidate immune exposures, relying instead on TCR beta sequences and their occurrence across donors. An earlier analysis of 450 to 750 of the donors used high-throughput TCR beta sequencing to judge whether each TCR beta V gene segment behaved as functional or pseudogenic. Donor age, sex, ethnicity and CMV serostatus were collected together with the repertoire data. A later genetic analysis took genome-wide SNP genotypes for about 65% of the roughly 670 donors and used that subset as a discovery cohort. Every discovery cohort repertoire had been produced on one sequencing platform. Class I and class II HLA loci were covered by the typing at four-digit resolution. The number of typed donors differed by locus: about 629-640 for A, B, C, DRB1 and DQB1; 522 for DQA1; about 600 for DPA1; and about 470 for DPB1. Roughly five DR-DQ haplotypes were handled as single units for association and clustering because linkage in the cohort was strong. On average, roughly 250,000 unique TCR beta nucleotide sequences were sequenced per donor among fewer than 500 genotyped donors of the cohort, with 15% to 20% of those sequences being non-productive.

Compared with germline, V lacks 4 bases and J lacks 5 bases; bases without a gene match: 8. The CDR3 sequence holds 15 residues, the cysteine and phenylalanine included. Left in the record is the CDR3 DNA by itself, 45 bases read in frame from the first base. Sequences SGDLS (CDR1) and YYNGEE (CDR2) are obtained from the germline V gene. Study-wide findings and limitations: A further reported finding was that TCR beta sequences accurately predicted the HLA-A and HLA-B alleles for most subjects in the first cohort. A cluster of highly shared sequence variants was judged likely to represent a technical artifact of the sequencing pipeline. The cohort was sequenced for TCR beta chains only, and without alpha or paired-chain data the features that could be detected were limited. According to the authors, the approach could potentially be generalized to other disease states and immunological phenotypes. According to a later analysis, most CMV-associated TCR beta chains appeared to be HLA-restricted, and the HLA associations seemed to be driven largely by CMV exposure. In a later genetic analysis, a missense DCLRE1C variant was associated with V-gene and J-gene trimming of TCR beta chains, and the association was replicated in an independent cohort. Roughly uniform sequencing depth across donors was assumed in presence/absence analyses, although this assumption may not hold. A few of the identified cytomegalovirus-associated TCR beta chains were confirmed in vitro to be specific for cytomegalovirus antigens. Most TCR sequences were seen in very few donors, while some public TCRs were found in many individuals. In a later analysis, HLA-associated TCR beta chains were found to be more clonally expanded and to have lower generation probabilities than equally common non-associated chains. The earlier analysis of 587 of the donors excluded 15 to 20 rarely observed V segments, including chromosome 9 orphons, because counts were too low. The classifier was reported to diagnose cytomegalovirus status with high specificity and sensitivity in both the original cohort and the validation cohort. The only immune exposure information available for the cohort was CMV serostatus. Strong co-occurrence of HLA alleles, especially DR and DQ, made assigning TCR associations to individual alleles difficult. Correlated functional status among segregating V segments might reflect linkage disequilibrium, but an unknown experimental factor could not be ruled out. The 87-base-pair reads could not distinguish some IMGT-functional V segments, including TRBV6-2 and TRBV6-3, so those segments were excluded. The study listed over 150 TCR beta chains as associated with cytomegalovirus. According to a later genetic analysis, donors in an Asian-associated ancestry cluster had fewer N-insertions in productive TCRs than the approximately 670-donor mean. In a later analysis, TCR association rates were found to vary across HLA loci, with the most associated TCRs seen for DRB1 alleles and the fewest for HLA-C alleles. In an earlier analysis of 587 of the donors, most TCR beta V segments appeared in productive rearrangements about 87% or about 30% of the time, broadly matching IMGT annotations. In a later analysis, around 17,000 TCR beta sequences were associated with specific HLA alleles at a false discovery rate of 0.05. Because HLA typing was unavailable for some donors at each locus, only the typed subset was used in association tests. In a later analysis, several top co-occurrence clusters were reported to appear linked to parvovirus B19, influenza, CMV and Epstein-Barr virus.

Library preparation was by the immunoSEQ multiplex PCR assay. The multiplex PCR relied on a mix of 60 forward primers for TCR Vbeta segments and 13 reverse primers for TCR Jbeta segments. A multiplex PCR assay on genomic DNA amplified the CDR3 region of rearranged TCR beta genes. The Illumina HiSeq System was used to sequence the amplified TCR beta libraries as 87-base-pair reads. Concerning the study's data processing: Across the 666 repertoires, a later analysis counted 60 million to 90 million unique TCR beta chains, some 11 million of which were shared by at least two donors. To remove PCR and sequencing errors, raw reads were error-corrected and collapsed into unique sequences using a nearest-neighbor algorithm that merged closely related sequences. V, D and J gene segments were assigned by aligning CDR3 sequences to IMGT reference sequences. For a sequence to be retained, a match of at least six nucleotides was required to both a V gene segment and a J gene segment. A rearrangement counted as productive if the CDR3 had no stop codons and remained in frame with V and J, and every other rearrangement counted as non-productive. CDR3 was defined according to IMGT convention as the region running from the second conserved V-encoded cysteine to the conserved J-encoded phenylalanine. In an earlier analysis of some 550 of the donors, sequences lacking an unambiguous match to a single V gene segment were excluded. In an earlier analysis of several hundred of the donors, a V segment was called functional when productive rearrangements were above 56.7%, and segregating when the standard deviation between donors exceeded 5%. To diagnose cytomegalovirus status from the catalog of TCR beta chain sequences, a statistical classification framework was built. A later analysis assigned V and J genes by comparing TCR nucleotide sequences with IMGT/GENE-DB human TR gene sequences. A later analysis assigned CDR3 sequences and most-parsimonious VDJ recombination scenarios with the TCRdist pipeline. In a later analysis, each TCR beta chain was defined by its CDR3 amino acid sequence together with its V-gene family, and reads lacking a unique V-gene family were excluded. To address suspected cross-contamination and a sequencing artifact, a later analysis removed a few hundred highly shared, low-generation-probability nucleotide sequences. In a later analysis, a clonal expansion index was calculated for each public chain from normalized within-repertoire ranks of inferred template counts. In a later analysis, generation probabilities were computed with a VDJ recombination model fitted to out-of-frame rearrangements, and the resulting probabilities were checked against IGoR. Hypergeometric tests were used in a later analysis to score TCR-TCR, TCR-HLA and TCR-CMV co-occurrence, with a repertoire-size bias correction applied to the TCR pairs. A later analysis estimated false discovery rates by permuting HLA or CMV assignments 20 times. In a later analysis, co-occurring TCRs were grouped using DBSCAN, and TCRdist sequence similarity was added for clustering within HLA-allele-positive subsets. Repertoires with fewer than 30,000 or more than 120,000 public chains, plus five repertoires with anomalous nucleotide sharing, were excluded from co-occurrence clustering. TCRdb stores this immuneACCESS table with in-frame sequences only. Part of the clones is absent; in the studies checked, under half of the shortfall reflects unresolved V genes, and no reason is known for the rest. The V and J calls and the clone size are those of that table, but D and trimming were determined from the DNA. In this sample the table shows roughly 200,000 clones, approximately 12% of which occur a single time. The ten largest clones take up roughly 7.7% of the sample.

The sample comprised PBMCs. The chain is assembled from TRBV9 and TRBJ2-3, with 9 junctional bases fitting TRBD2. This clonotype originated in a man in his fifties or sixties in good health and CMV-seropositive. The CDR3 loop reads CASSLSGGQGDTQYF. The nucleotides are TGTGCCAGCAGCTTAAGCGGGGGGCAGGGAGATACGCAGTATTTT. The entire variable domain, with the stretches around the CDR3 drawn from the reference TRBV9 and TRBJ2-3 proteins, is DSGVTQTPKHLITATGQRVTLRCSPRSGDLSVYWYQQSLDQGLQFLIQYYNGEERAKGNILERFSAQQFPDLHSELNLSSLELGDSALYFCASSLSGGQGDTQYFGPGTRLTVL.